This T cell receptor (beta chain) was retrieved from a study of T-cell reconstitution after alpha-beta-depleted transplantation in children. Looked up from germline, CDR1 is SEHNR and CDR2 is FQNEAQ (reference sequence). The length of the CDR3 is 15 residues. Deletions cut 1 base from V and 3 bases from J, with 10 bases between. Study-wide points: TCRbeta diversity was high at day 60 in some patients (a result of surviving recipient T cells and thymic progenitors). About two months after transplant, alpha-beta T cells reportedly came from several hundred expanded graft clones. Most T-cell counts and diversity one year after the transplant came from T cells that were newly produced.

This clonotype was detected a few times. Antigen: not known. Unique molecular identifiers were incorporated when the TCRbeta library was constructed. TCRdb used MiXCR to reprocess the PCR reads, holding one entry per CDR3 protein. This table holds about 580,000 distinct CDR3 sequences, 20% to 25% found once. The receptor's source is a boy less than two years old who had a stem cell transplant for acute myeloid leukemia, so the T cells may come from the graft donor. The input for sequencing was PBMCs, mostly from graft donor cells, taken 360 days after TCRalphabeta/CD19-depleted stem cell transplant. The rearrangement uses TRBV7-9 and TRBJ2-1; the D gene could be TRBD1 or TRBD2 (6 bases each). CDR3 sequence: CASSLGGDIYNEQFF. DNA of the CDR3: TGTGCCAGCAGCTTAGGCGGGGACATCTACAATGAGCAGTTCTTC.